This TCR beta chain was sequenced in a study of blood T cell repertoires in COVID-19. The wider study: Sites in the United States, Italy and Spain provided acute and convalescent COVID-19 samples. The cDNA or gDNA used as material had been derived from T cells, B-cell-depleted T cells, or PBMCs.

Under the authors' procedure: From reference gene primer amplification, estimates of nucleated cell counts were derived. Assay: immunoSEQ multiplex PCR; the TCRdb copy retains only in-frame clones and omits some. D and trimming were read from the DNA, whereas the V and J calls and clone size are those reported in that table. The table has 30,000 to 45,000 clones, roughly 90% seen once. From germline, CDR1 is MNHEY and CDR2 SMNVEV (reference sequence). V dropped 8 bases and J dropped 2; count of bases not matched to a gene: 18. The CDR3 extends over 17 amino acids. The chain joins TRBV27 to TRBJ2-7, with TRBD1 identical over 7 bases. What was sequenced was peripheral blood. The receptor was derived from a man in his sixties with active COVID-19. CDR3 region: CASPPGQRRILTYEQYF. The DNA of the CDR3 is TGTGCCAGCCCCCCGGGACAGCGTAGAATCCTTACCTACGAGCAGTACTTC.